At least ten counts were recorded for the clone carrying this T cell receptor (beta chain). The record originates from a study of blood T cells in healthy people across ages. Staff drew roughly 10 milliliters of peripheral blood from each donor. Alongside a J-beta primer mix, a sample-barcoded 5' primer served in a second PCR lasting roughly 7 to 12 cycles. TCRdb recomputed calls from the 5' RACE reads with MiXCR, one row per CDR3 protein. The profile shows hundreds of thousands of distinct CDR3 sequences, 52% of them singletons. V gave up 3 bases and J gave up 2 bases, with 9 bases separating them. Per germline, CDR1 SGHDT and CDR2 YYEEEE. The CDR3 length is 13 residues.

This rearrangement joins TRBV5-6 to TRBJ2-7; D ambiguous. This sequence was found in a woman older than 75 in good health. Source material: blood. The CDR3 here is CASSYWTTYEQYF. Here the CDR3 DNA reads TGTGCCAGCAGCTATTGGACCACCTACGAGCAGTACTTC. Full variable domain (missing parts from reference TRBV5-6 and TRBJ2-7): DAGVTQSPTHLIKTRGQQVTLRCSPKSGHDTVSWYQQALGQGPQFIFQYYEEEERQRGNFPDRFSGHQFPNYSSELNVNALLLGDSALYLCASSYWTTYEQYFGPGTRLTVT.